The rows below give T cell receptor beta chains drawn from one sample of a study of T-cell reconstitution after alpha-beta-depleted transplantation in children. A single record per CDR3 protein comes from TCRdb applying MiXCR to the PCR reads. The repertoire holds under 4,500 distinct CDR3 sequences, less than 20% seen once, with about half in the top ten. Sample: PBMCs, mostly from graft donor cells, taken 180 days after TCRalphabeta/CD19-depleted stem cell transplant. Receptors were obtained from a male patient under 10 years old who had a stem cell transplant for acute lymphoblastic leukemia, so the T cells may come from the graft donor. The CDR3 runs from the conserved cysteine through the conserved F or W. The D gene is left open where the match is weak. Some rows mark clone size as missing; the rest say once, few, many or name a class of expanded clone.

size,V,J,length,D,CDR3,DNA
many,TRBV28,TRBJ1-3,15,NA,CASSSGVTSGNTIYF,TGTGCCAGCAGTTCGGGGGTGACCTCTGGAAACACCATATATTTT
medium-sized,TRBV5-5,TRBJ2-7,15,NA,CASSPIRRSSYEQYF,TGTGCCAGCAGCCCCATAAGACGTAGCTCCTACGAGCAGTACTTC
few,TRBV2,TRBJ2-7,14,NA,CASSPITPPYEQYF,TGTGCCAGCAGCCCCATCACTCCACCCTACGAGCAGTACTTC
many,TRBV5-8,TRBJ2-5,17,TRBD1,CASSLALGTGVQETQYF,TGTGCCAGCAGCTTGGCCCTCGGGACAGGGGTTCAAGAGACCCAGTACTTC
many,TRBV5-1,TRBJ2-3,20,TRBD2,CASCALDGLAGENRTDTQYF,TGCGCCAGCTGCGCATTGGACGGACTAGCGGGGGAAAACCGCACAGATACGCAGTATTTT
many,TRBV6-1,TRBJ2-7,13,TRBD2,CASGLGLAGEQYF,TGTGCCAGCGGCCTAGGGTTAGCGGGCGAGCAGTACTTC
NA,TRBV15,TRBJ1-4,14,NA,CASASTTTNEKLLF,TGTGCCTCCGCTTCGACTACAACTAATGAAAAACTGCTTTTT
many,TRBV7-9,TRBJ2-1,15,NA,CASSPKRRRGNEQFF,TGTGCCAGCAGCCCAAAGCGGAGACGGGGCAATGAGCAGTTCTTC
many,TRBV21-1,TRBJ2-2,16,NA,CASSPLTEANTGELFF,TGTGCCAGCAGTCCCCTGACAGAAGCTAACACCGGGGAGCTGTTTTTT
many,TRBV20-1,TRBJ2-3,17,NA,CSAPGGWSALSTDTQYF,TGCAGTGCTCCCGGAGGGTGGTCGGCATTATCCACAGATACGCAGTATTTT